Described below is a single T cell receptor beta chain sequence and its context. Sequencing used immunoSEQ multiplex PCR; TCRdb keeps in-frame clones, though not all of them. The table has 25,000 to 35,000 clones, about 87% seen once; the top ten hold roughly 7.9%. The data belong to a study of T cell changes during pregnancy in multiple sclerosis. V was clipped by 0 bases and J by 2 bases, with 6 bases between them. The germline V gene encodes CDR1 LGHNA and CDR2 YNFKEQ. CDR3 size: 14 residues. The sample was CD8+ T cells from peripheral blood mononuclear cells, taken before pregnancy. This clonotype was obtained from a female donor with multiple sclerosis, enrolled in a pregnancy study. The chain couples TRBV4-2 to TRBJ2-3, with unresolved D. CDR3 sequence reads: CASSQDPVTDTQYF. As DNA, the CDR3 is TGTGCCAGCAGCCAAGATCCCGTCACAGATACGCAGTATTTT.